This T cell receptor beta chain appears in the sequencing data of a study of identical twins. MiXCR, applied by TCRdb to the 5' RACE reads, yields one record per CDR3 protein. The table lists some 600,000 distinct CDR3 sequences, about 7.6% of them singletons. CDR3 length: 12 amino acids. Germline loops: CDR1 SGHRS, CDR2 YFSETQ. V shed 4 bases and J 10 bases; nucleotides not matched to a gene: 6. This sample also appeared in a second study, on yellow fever vaccine responses in identical twins.

This clonotype was obtained from a woman under 30 in good health. The chain links TRBV5-1 to TRBJ1-2, with 8 bases lining up with TRBD1. The sequenced sample was PBMCs. CDR3: CASSNGQGDYTF. DNA for the CDR3: TGCGCCAGCAGCAATGGACAGGGAGACTACACCTTC.